Each of the 26 T cell receptor beta chains below was sequenced from the same sample in a study of CD8 T cells in ankylosing spondylitis. Each CDR3 protein gets one entry after TCRdb re-called the 5' RACE reads with MiXCR. The table has about 240,000 distinct CDR3 sequences, under 12% seen once. Sequencing was carried out using blood, either unsorted or a sorted T cell fraction (not recorded which). The origin of the receptors is a male donor with ankylosing spondylitis or in good health (not recorded which).

This clonotype appeared once. With a much larger clone just one base away, this may be a read error. The V gene is TRBV7-8, the J gene TRBJ2-1; maybe TRBD2 (5 bases). Germline V lookup: CDR1 SGHVS, CDR2 FQNEAQ. The CDR3 sequence is 16 residues long. DNA for the CDR3: TGTACCAGCAGCGTAACCCCGACTAAGTCCTACAATGAGCAGTTCTTC. Amino acid sequence: CTSSVTPTKSYNEQFF.

In this sample, this clonotype turned up many times. This chain joins TRBV4-1 and TRBJ2-7; D is uncertain. CDR1 MGHRA and CDR2 YSYEKL come from the germline V gene. The CDR3 consists of 15 residues. With 1 base removed from V and 0 bases from J, the gap between germline ends came to 10 bases. In DNA form, the CDR3 reads TGCGCCAGCAGCCAAGGCCCTCCGGGCTCCTACGAGCAGTACTTC. Encoded protein: CASSQGPPGSYEQYF.

This clonotype was seen many times. The chain uses TRBV20-1 and TRBJ2-5, with 14 positions matching TRBD2. V was clipped by 4 bases and J by 4 bases; unmatched bases: 11. Per germline, CDR1 DFQATT and CDR2 SNEGSKA (reference sequence). This CDR3 has 17 amino acids. CDR3 DNA sequence: TGCAGTGCTAATCCCGGGACTAGCGGGAGAGGGGGAGAGACCCAGTACTTC. Its translation is CSANPGTSGRGGETQYF.

This clonotype occurred many times. V usage is TRBV12-3 or TRBV12-4 and J usage is TRBJ1-2; possibly TRBD1 for D (5 bases). Deletions cut 7 bases from V and 4 bases from J, with 13 bases between. The CDR3 has 13 residues. CDR3 sequence reads: CASTYDGGYGYTF. In DNA, the CDR3 is TGTGCCAGCACCTACGATGGGGGCTATGGCTACACCTTC.

This clonotype was counted only a few times. The chain has TRBV29-1 and TRBJ1-1; no reliable D call. Trimming removed 7 bases from V and 4 bases from J, with 19 bases in between. In germline, CDR1 is SQVTM, CDR2 ANQGSEA. The CDR3 length is 14 residues. CDR3 coding DNA: TGCAGCGCGCGGCCCCGCGCAGGAACCACTGAAGCTTTCTTT. Translated: CSARPRAGTTEAFF.

In this sample, this clonotype turned up a few times. The rearrangement joins TRBV5-6 to TRBJ2-3; maybe TRBD1 (6 bases). Trimming stripped 5 bases from V and 1 base from J, with 8 bases between. Germline V lookup: CDR1 SGHDT, CDR2 YYEEEE. The CDR3 is made up of 13 amino acids. CDR3 sequence: CASSQGRTDTQYF. CDR3 DNA sequence: TGTGCCAGCAGTCAGGGGCGCACAGATACGCAGTATTTT.

This clonotype was seen many times. The chain joins TRBV20-1 to TRBJ2-5; 8 bases match TRBD2. This CDR3 comprises 14 residues. CDR1 and CDR2 (germline): DFQATT, SNEGSKA (reference sequence). After removal of 3 bases from V and 1 base from J, the junction contained 4 bases not matched to a gene. Here the CDR3 DNA reads TGCAGTGCTAGCTCTGCGGGGGGCCAAGAGACCCAGTACTTC. Its protein is CSASSAGGQETQYF.

This clonotype occurred many times. The CDR3 nucleotides are TGTGCCAGCAGTTCCGGGACTATCAACGAGCAGTTCTTC. Amino acids: CASSSGTINEQFF. The genes are TRBV12-3 or TRBV12-4 and TRBJ2-1, with TRBD2 matching 7 bases. The CDR3 runs 13 residues. J gave up 10 bases and V 4 bases, and 7 bases lay outside the gene matches.

The table lists this clonotype with many counts. The CDR3 here is CSVEGREEGGPGLRDTEAFF. The CDR3 DNA reads TGCAGCGTTGAAGGCAGAGAGGAGGGGGGACCCGGGCTTCGGGACACTGAAGCTTTCTTT. This chain links TRBV29-1 with TRBJ1-1; maybe TRBD1 (6 bases). The CDR3 is 20 amino acids. Trimming stripped 1 base from V and 3 bases from J, with 30 bases between. Germline V gene data show CDR1 as SQVTM and CDR2 as ANQGSEA. Using reference TRBV29-1 and TRBJ1-1 for the parts outside the CDR3, the full variable domain is SAVISQKPSRDICQRGTSLTIQCQVDSQVTMMFWYRQQPGQSLTLIATANQGSEATYESGFVIDKFPISRPNLTFSTLTVSNMSPEDSSIYLCSVEGREEGGPGLRDTEAFFGQGTRLTVV.

This clonotype was counted ten times or more. The chain uses TRBV5-5 and TRBJ2-5, with D perhaps being TRBD1 or TRBD2 (6 bases each). This CDR3 has 15 amino acids. Germline-derived CDR1 and CDR2 are SGHKS and YYEKEE (reference sequence). The V end lost 3 bases, the J end lost 7 bases, and 19 bases lay between the germline ends. Here the CDR3 reads CASSSEGGSIGTQYF. As DNA, the CDR3 is TGTGCCAGCAGCTCGGAGGGGGGCTCAATAGGGACCCAGTACTTC.

This clonotype was observed many times. The J gene is TRBJ1-1, the V gene TRBV20-1; 9 bases map to TRBD1. The germline V gene encodes CDR1 DFQATT and CDR2 SNEGSKA (reference sequence). After removal of 1 base from V and 3 bases from J, the junction contained 0 bases not matched to a gene. CDR3 length equals 13 residues. The CDR3 reads CSARGDRDTEAFF. The CDR3 nucleotides read TGCAGTGCTAGAGGGGACAGGGACACTGAAGCTTTCTTT.

The chain employs TRBV4-2 and TRBJ2-7, with TRBD2 as a possible D gene (5 bases). The V gene lost 5 bases and the J gene lost 0 bases, with 17 bases spanning the gap. The CDR3 extends over 16 amino acids. CDR1 and CDR2 from the germline V gene are LGHNA and YNFKEQ. The CDR3 DNA reads as TGTGCCAGCAGCGAGGCCCAACGCGGACTCTCCTACGAGCAGTACTTC. Translating gives CASSEAQRGLSYEQYF.

This clonotype showed up many times. This chain uses TRBV5-1 with TRBJ1-1; possibly TRBD1 for D (6 bases). Germline values: CDR1 SGHRS, CDR2 YFSETQ. V was cut by 6 bases and J by 1 base, with 13 bases left in between. The CDR3 extends over 14 amino acids. The CDR3 reads CASTSGDTNTEAFF. In DNA, the CDR3 is TGCGCCAGCACCTCCGGGGACACGAACACTGAAGCTTTCTTT.

This clonotype was counted many times. The J gene is TRBJ1-1, the V gene TRBV20-1; D possibly corresponds to TRBD1 (6 bases). Trimming took 2 bases from V and 11 from J, leaving 12 bases between them. Per germline, CDR1 DFQATT and CDR2 SNEGSKA (reference sequence). The CDR3 is 11 residues long. The CDR3 nucleotides are TGCAGTGCTAGACCACAGGGCAGGGCTTTCTTT. Residues: CSARPQGRAFF.

The chain joins TRBV27 to TRBJ2-1; tentative D call: TRBD2 (6 bases). Germline-derived CDR1 and CDR2 are MNHEY and SMNVEV (reference sequence). CDR3 size: 14 residues. Trimming cost V 7 bases and J 3 bases, with 13 bases left between them. The CDR3 DNA reads TGTGCCAGCAACGACGGGGGATACTACAATGAGCAGTTCTTC. It encodes CASNDGGYYNEQFF.

Many counts were recorded for this clonotype. The chain links TRBV7-2 to TRBJ2-7; D remains ambiguous. CDR1 is SGHTA, CDR2 FQGNSA, per germline. V shed 3 bases and J shed 4 bases, with 7 bases lying between them. The CDR3 is 12 residues long. The CDR3 region is CASSFRLYEQYF. In nucleotides, the CDR3 is TGTGCCAGCAGCTTTCGCCTTTACGAGCAGTACTTC.

The table lists this clonotype with a few counts. The chain employs TRBV2 and TRBJ1-2, with 7 bases aligning to TRBD1. V dropped 4 bases and J dropped 4; count of bases not matched to a gene: 9. There are 15 residues in the CDR3. Germline CDR1 and CDR2: SNHLY and FYNNEI. The CDR3: CASSGAPPGGYGYTF. In DNA form, the CDR3 reads TGTGCCAGCAGTGGTGCGCCTCCAGGGGGCTATGGCTACACCTTC.

This clonotype was counted ten times or more. The chain recombines TRBV4-1 with TRBJ2-7; TRBD1 is a possible D gene (6 bases). The CDR3 has 15 residues. Germline-derived CDR1 and CDR2 are MGHRA and YSYEKL. The germline V and J ends were trimmed by 4 bases and 4 bases, with 17 bases remaining between them. The CDR3 loop reads CASSLGGGLRYEQYF. DNA of the CDR3: TGCGCCAGCAGCCTCGGTGGGGGCCTAAGATACGAGCAGTACTTC.

This clonotype was observed many times. The rearrangement uses TRBV12-3 or TRBV12-4 and TRBJ1-2; D is unclear. V was shortened by 7 bases and J by 4 bases, with 10 bases between the two germline ends. The CDR3 runs 12 residues. In DNA, the CDR3 is TGTGCCAGCACCCCTGGAGGCTATGGCTACACCTTC. Amino acids: CASTPGGYGYTF.

This clonotype was observed at least ten times. The chain is built from TRBV5-1 and TRBJ2-1, with a possible D match to TRBD1 (6 bases). V was shortened by 4 bases and J by 2 bases, with 19 bases between the two germline ends. This CDR3 spans 17 amino acids. Germline V gene sequence: CDR1 SGHRS, CDR2 YFSETQ. The CDR3: CASSHSRQVAAYNEQFF. In DNA, the CDR3 is TGCGCCAGCAGCCACAGCCGACAGGTCGCCGCCTACAATGAGCAGTTCTTC.

Ten or more counts support this clonotype. The genes are TRBV28 and TRBJ2-2; 8 bases map to TRBD1. Trimming removed 7 bases from V and 6 bases from J; junction bases left unmatched: 7. There are 14 residues in the CDR3. Germline V gives CDR1 MDHEN, CDR2 SYDVKM. The CDR3 spells CASTGGASPGELFF. The CDR3 DNA sequence: TGTGCCAGCACAGGGGGCGCTTCTCCCGGGGAGCTGTTTTTT.

The V call is TRBV18, the J call TRBJ2-1, with 7 nucleotides matching TRBD2. This CDR3 comprises 15 residues. V shed 3 bases and J 2 bases; nucleotides not matched to a gene: 4. CDR1 and CDR2 (germline): KGHSH, LQKENI. CDR3 sequence: CASSPAGGTYNEQFF. CDR3 nucleotide sequence: TGTGCCAGCTCACCCGCCGGGGGGACCTACAATGAGCAGTTCTTC. The full variable domain, in which reference TRBV18 and TRBJ2-1 provide the parts outside the CDR3, is NAGVMQNPRHLVRRRGQEARLRCSPMKGHSHVYWYRQLPEEGLKFMVYLQKENIIDESGMPKERFSAEFPKEGPSILRIQQVVRGDSAAYFCASSPAGGTYNEQFFGPGTRLTVL.

This clonotype occurred many times. The J gene is TRBJ2-5, the V gene TRBV11-2, with TRBD2 as a possible D gene (7 bases). V was cut by 3 bases and J by 5 bases, with 16 bases left in between. This CDR3 has 15 residues. Germline values: CDR1 SGHAT, CDR2 FQNNGV. CDR3 coding DNA: TGTGCCAGCAGCTTCGCGGGAGTGGGGGGCGAGACCCAGTACTTC. This encodes CASSFAGVGGETQYF.

In this sample, this clonotype turned up many times. The J gene is TRBJ1-2, the V gene TRBV12-3 or TRBV12-4; D is unresolved. The ends were cut back, 4 bases at V and 0 bases at J, with 12 bases in the middle. The CDR3 has 15 amino acids. CDR3: CASSSLDPANYGYTF. The DNA for the CDR3 is TGTGCCAGCAGTTCCCTCGACCCTGCTAACTATGGCTACACCTTC.

This clonotype was found many times. This sequence joins TRBV20-1 and TRBJ1-3, with D tentatively TRBD1 (5 bases). The CDR3 totals 14 residues. CDR1 is DFQATT, CDR2 SNEGSKA, per germline (reference sequence). V was pared by 3 bases and J by 4 bases, with 13 bases between. The CDR3 region is CSASSRAEGNTIYF. CDR3 in DNA: TGCAGTGCTAGTAGCAGGGCGGAAGGAAACACCATATATTTT.

Many counts were recorded for this clonotype. The rearrangement joins TRBV12-3 or TRBV12-4 to TRBJ2-1; weak D call: TRBD2 (5 bases). V was pared by 3 bases and J by 3 bases, with 12 bases between. The CDR3 is 15 amino acids. The CDR3: CASSFAGPIYNEQFF. The CDR3, as DNA: TGTGCCAGCAGTTTTGCGGGTCCCATCTACAATGAGCAGTTCTTC.